This TCR beta chain was found in a study of shared clonotypes between healthy human individuals. Findings and limits, study-wide: Blood alone was sampled, and tissue repertoires likely differ.

Concerning this clone: Its antigen is unknown. The identical CDR3 is also encoded by other nucleotide sequences in the sample.

Trimming took 3 bases from V and 2 from J, leaving 7 bases between them. CDR1 is KGHSH, CDR2 LQKENI, per germline. The CDR3 is made up of 13 amino acids. Samples underwent the assay at deep level. This table comes from immunoSEQ multiplex PCR, and its TCRdb copy is limited to in-frame clones, with some not included. The data contain about 480,000 clones, about 79% of them singletons. The receptor comes from a woman aged 40 to 50 in good health. Some clones in this sample may be carry-over from other donors' samples. Source material: PBMCs. This chain joins TRBV18 and TRBJ1-2, with no clear D. CDR3 in DNA: TGTGCCAGCTCACCTGGAGGGAACTATGGCTACACCTTC. It specifies CASSPGGNYGYTF.